Presented here are 24 T cell receptor beta chains from one specimen sequenced in a study of CD8+CD57+ T cells in acquired aplastic anemia. Template material for TCR beta VDJ and CDR3 profiling consisted of genomic DNA. One entry per CDR3 protein results from TCRdb running MiXCR on the reads. The data show 200,000 or so distinct CDR3 sequences, about three fifths seen once. Sequencing input: sorted CD4+, CD8+, or CD8+CD57+ T cells (not recorded which) from PBMCs. These receptors originate from a human donor with severe aplastic anemia or a healthy control (not recorded which).

The chain joins TRBV10-1 to TRBJ2-2, with D hard to call. This CDR3 comprises 13 residues. V lost 6 bases and J 4 bases, leaving 9 bases between the germline ends. Germline CDR1 is WNHNN and CDR2 is SYGVQD (reference sequence). CDR3 coding DNA: TGCGCCAGCAGCGAACAGATCACCGGGGAGCTGTTTTTT. This gives the protein CASSEQITGELFF.

The chain joins TRBV7-6 to TRBJ2-7; TRBD2 matches at 7 bases. The germline V gene has CDR1 SGHVS and CDR2 FNYEAQ. The J segment lost 7 bases and the V segment lost 0 bases, leaving 9 bases of the junction unmatched. The CDR3 has 15 residues. CDR3: CASSLARGLRREQYF. DNA for the CDR3: TGTGCCAGCAGCTTAGCGAGGGGACTACGACGGGAGCAGTACTTC.

The V and J genes are TRBV19 and TRBJ1-1, with a tentative D call TRBD1 (6 bases). This CDR3 has 18 amino acids. Between the trimmed V and J ends, which lost 10 bases and 1 base, there was a span of 28 bases. Germline CDR1 and CDR2: LNHDA and SQIVND (reference sequence). Written as DNA, the CDR3 is TGTGCCACGCAGAGATCGCCGGCCAGGGGAGGACCGAACACTGAAGCTTTCTTT. Its protein product is CATQRSPARGGPNTEAFF.

This clonotype has more than one count but fewer than ten. The V gene is TRBV7-8, the J gene TRBJ2-1, with 12 positions matching TRBD2. CDR3 length: 16 amino acids. Germline loops: CDR1 SGHVS, CDR2 FQNEAQ. The V segment lost 0 bases and the J segment 10 bases; nucleotides outside the gene matches: 7. The CDR3 nucleotides are TGTGCCAGCAGCTTAGCGACTAGCGGGGGAAGAGGCGAGCAGTTCTTC. This sequence encodes CASSLATSGGRGEQFF.

J is TRBJ2-1 and V is TRBV15, with D hard to call. The CDR3 runs to 14 residues. V gave up 5 bases and J gave up 2 bases, with 10 bases separating them. CDR1 and CDR2 (germline): LNHNV, YYDKDF (reference sequence). This CDR3 is CATSFWGAYNEQFF. The DNA for the CDR3 is TGTGCCACCAGCTTCTGGGGTGCCTACAATGAGCAGTTCTTC.

The chain is built from TRBV20-1 and TRBJ2-1; TRBD2 matches at 8 bases. CDR3 length equals 14 residues. V was clipped by 6 bases and J by 5 bases; unmatched bases: 9. Looked up from germline, CDR1 is DFQATT and CDR2 is SNEGSKA (reference sequence). In nucleotides, the CDR3 is TGCAGTGCCTGGGCGGGAGGTCGGAACAATGAGCAGTTCTTC. Translated: CSAWAGGRNNEQFF.

This clonotype has just a few counts. The chain recombines TRBV24-1 with TRBJ2-7; 7 positions agree with TRBD1. The V and J ends lost 0 bases and 2 bases, in that order; junction bases with no gene match: 12. This CDR3 region has 18 residues. Looked up from germline, CDR1 is KGHDR and CDR2 is SFDVKD. The CDR3 nucleotides read TGTGCCACCAGTGATTTGCTGTCCTTGACAGGGTCGCCCTACGAGCAGTACTTC. Amino acid sequence: CATSDLLSLTGSPYEQYF.

This clonotype has a count of ten or more. The rearrangement joins TRBV19 to TRBJ1-5; weak D call: TRBD1 (5 bases). Trimming shortened V by 5 bases and J by 7 bases, and 21 bases separated the two germline ends. From germline, CDR1 is LNHDA and CDR2 SQIVND (reference sequence). CDR3 length equals 16 residues. The CDR3 region has the DNA TGTGCCAGTAGTTCTACCGCCTGGGGAAGGGGACAGCCCCAGCATTTT. Translation: CASSSTAWGRGQPQHF.

This clonotype showed up many times. This rearrangement joins TRBV6-5 to TRBJ1-1; no definite D call. Germline values: CDR1 MNHEY, CDR2 SVGAGI. The V end lost 0 bases, the J end lost 3 bases, and 5 bases lay between the germline ends. CDR3 size: 13 residues. CDR3 nucleotides: TGTGCCAGCAGTTACTCGTCCGACACTGAAGCTTTCTTT. Protein product: CASSYSSDTEAFF.

This chain uses TRBV20-1 with TRBJ1-4, with D hard to call. Germline lookup yields CDR1 DFQATT and CDR2 SNEGSKA (reference sequence). The germline V and J ends were trimmed by 5 bases and 6 bases, with 13 bases remaining between them. This CDR3 comprises 13 residues. CDR3 protein: CSASVNVDEKLFF. DNA for the CDR3: TGCAGTGCTTCAGTAAATGTTGATGAAAAACTGTTTTTT.

This clonotype was found a few times. The V gene is TRBV25-1, the J gene TRBJ1-6, with a weak D call TRBD1 (5 bases). Germline V CDR1 and CDR2: MGHDK, SYGVNS. V shed 4 bases and J shed 7 bases, with 11 bases lying between them. This CDR3 region has 14 residues. The CDR3 sequence: CASSGQGWNSPLHF. Here the CDR3 DNA reads TGTGCCAGCAGTGGGCAGGGTTGGAATTCACCCCTCCACTTT.

This clonotype occurred a few times. V usage is TRBV6-5 and J usage is TRBJ2-3; TRBD1 matches 8 bases. The CDR3 runs to 16 residues. V shed 6 bases, J shed 5 bases, and the junction held 13 bases outside the gene matches. Germline V gene sequence: CDR1 MNHEY, CDR2 SVGAGI. The CDR3 loop reads CASRDSAGGEIDTQYF. The CDR3 bases are TGTGCCAGCAGGGACTCAGCAGGGGGCGAGATAGATACGCAGTATTTT.

The J gene is TRBJ2-3, the V gene TRBV25-1; weak D call: TRBD2 (6 bases). The CDR3 has 11 residues. V was cut by 6 bases and J by 6 bases, with 7 bases left in between. The germline V gene encodes CDR1 MGHDK and CDR2 SYGVNS. CDR3 DNA sequence: TGTGCCAGCAGGGGGAGGGATACGCAGTATTTT. This codes for CASRGRDTQYF.

This clonotype has only a few counts. The genes are TRBV7-9 and TRBJ2-7, with TRBD1 matching 8 bases. Germline values: CDR1 SEHNR, CDR2 FQNEAQ (reference sequence). The length of the CDR3 is 14 residues. With V trimmed by 5 bases and J by 2 bases, 5 bases remained unmatched. CDR3 protein: CASSPGQDTYEQYF. CDR3 coding DNA: TGTGCCAGCAGCCCGGGACAGGATACCTACGAGCAGTACTTC.

This clonotype was counted a few times. The rearrangement links TRBV27 to TRBJ1-5; TRBD1 aligns across 9 bases. J was trimmed by 2 bases and V by 5 bases; bases with no gene match: 4. There are 15 residues in the CDR3. The germline V gene encodes CDR1 MNHEY and CDR2 SMNVEV (reference sequence). The CDR3 here is CASSTTGGGNQPQHF. The CDR3 DNA follows: TGTGCCAGCAGTACGACAGGGGGGGGCAATCAGCCCCAGCATTTT.

The rearrangement joins TRBV27 to TRBJ2-1; D is perhaps TRBD1 (6 bases). The CDR3 is 14 amino acids. V shed 5 bases and J shed 7 bases, with 15 bases lying between them. CDR1 is MNHEY and CDR2 is SMNVEV in the germline V gene (reference sequence). The DNA for the CDR3 is TGTGCCAGCAGTCCTCTGGGGGCGCAAAATGAGCAGTTCTTC. Protein: CASSPLGAQNEQFF.

The chain carries TRBV19 and TRBJ1-3; unclear D gene. Trimming took 8 bases from V and 4 from J, leaving 12 bases between them. This CDR3 contains 13 residues. Germline values: CDR1 LNHDA, CDR2 SQIVND (reference sequence). CDR3 bases: TGTGCCAGTTGCGATATAAGAGGAAACACCATATATTTT. This gives the protein CASCDIRGNTIYF.

This clonotype has only one observation. CDR3 residues: CASSPGTAGYGYTF. In nucleotides, the CDR3 is TGCGCCAGCAGCCCTGGGACCGCTGGGTATGGCTACACCTTC. This chain joins TRBV10-2 and TRBJ1-2, with D maybe TRBD1 (5 bases). The V end lost 6 bases, the J end lost 5 bases, and 16 bases lay between the germline ends. Germline loops: CDR1 WSHSY, CDR2 SAAADI. The CDR3 has 14 residues.

This clonotype was seen only once. An end of the junction does not agree with germline; a read error may underlie this. The chain links TRBV7-2 to TRBJ2-7; a possible D gene is TRBD1 (8 bases). The CDR3 totals 13 residues. Germline V gene data show CDR1 as SGHTA and CDR2 as FQGNSA. Here the CDR3 DNA reads TGTGCCAGCAGCTTAGCGGGTACAGGGGGGGAGGACTTC. Protein sequence: CASSLAGTGGEDF.

Turning to this clonotype: Germline is not matched at one junction end, which may reflect a read error. The chain employs TRBV27 and TRBJ1-1; D remains ambiguous. In germline, CDR1 is MNHEY, CDR2 SMNVEV (reference sequence). The CDR3 extends over 14 amino acids. CDR3 protein: CAGSHRDGNTEAFF. CDR3 DNA: TGTGCCGGCAGTCATAGAGATGGGAACACTGAAGCTTTCTTT.

The chain employs TRBV5-1 and TRBJ2-1; 8 bases match TRBD1. The CDR3 runs 16 residues. The junction had 15 bases not matched to a gene; V was cut back by 3 bases and J by 10 bases. The germline V gene encodes CDR1 SGHRS and CDR2 YFSETQ. CDR3 sequence reads: CASSWGQVKTRQEQFF. The CDR3 DNA follows: TGCGCCAGCAGCTGGGGACAGGTTAAAACCCGGCAAGAGCAGTTCTTC.

The table lists this clonotype with many counts. The chain has TRBV12-3 or TRBV12-4 and TRBJ2-2; no definite D call. Trimming took 5 bases from V and 5 from J, leaving 9 bases between them. The length of the CDR3 is 13 residues. The CDR3 nucleotides are TGTGCCAGCAGTCTGAACCCTACCGGGGAGCTGTTTTTT. It yields the protein CASSLNPTGELFF.

This clonotype was detected only a few times. The chain joins TRBV9 to TRBJ2-7, with D perhaps matching TRBD2 (7 bases). Germline V gene lookup returns CDR1 SGDLS and CDR2 YYNGEE. V lost 0 bases and J lost 2, with 12 bases in between. This CDR3 comprises 15 residues. The CDR3 DNA follows: TGTGCCAGCAGCGTAGCGGCGGGGGCCACCTACGAGCAGTACTTC. It yields the protein CASSVAAGATYEQYF. Filled out from reference TRBV9 and TRBJ2-7, the complete variable domain reads DSGVTQTPKHLITATGQRVTLRCSPRSGDLSVYWYQQSLDQGLQFLIQYYNGEERAKGNILERFSAQQFPDLHSELNLSSLELGDSALYFCASSVAAGATYEQYFGPGTRLTVT.

This clonotype came up once. The chain carries TRBV7-2 and TRBJ2-1, with 8 bases aligning to TRBD2. Germline V lookup: CDR1 SGHTA, CDR2 FQGNSA. The V and J ends lost 2 bases and 8 bases, in that order; junction bases with no gene match: 8. The CDR3 has 15 residues. This CDR3 reads CASSLTGGRYDEQFF. The CDR3 DNA sequence: TGTGCCAGCAGCTTAACGGGAGGGAGGTATGATGAGCAGTTCTTC.